This T cell receptor beta chain was sequenced in a study of blood T cell repertoires in COVID-19. Whole-study context: Samples of COVID-19 (acute and convalescent) were obtained from the United States, Italy and Spain. PBMCs, B-cell-depleted T cells, or T cells provided the cDNA or gDNA that made up the material.

Trimming at V came to 2 bases and at J to 4 bases, leaving 15 bases not matched to a gene. Germline assignment: CDR1 SGHTA and CDR2 FQGNSA. The CDR3 is 19 amino acids. Authors' processing steps: Researchers report that nucleated cell counts were estimated from reference gene primer amplification. Measured with immunoSEQ multiplex PCR; TCRdb has only the in-frame clones, and not every one. The DNA gave D and trimming, while V, J and clone size come from that table. This table has more than 65,000 clones, 70% to 85% appearing once. The receptor comes from a woman aged 50 to 65 with acute or convalescent COVID-19. Sequenced sample: peripheral blood. The chain uses TRBV7-2 and TRBJ1-2; 11 nucleotides agree with TRBD1. CDR3 region: CASSLNWFGTGGVRYGYTF. DNA for the CDR3: TGTGCCAGCAGCTTAAATTGGTTCGGGACAGGGGGAGTTCGCTATGGCTACACCTTC.